This T cell receptor beta chain was identified during a study of Graves' ophthalmopathy and Graves' hyperthyroidism. Beta-chain TCR CDR3 regions were amplified from RNA transcripts. HTBI primers were used in a first-round RT-PCR, which preceded a second-round multiplex PCR. MiXCR, applied by TCRdb to the multiplex PCR reads, yields one record per CDR3 protein. The table has around 1,000,000 distinct CDR3 sequences, less than 45% seen once. This CDR3 spans 12 amino acids. Germline CDR1 is SGHTA and CDR2 is FQGNSA. With 5 bases removed from V and 7 bases from J, the gap between germline ends came to 12 bases. Hyperthyroidism patients had new diagnoses, durations under 2 months, and ages of 18 to 65. Researchers turned away patients with other autoimmune diseases, uncontrolled infections, pregnancy or lactation. Clinicians diagnosed using symptoms, serum thyroxine, TRAb, thyroid ultrasound and orbital computed tomography.

Study-wide points: Blood also harbored most expanded thyroid clonotypes above 0.001 frequency.

At least ten counts were recorded for this clonotype. Its target is not known. The chain combines TRBV7-2 with TRBJ2-7; D uncertain. Sequencing input: peripheral blood or thyroid tissue (not recorded which). The TCR originated in an adult man with Graves' hyperthyroidism. As DNA, the CDR3 is TGTGCCAGCAGCATCTTACACGAGGAGCAGTACTTC. Translation: CASSILHEEQYF. Filled out from reference TRBV7-2 and TRBJ2-7, the complete variable domain reads GAGVSQSPSNKVTEKGKDVELRCDPISGHTALYWYRQSLGQGLEFLIYFQGNSAPDKSGLPSDRFSAERTGGSVSTLTIQRTQQEDSAVYLCASSILHEEQYFGPGTRLTVT.